These 11 T cell receptor beta chains were all obtained from the same sample, sequenced in a study of T cell repertoires in cytomegalovirus infection. TCRdb re-called the reads with MiXCR, one entry per CDR3 protein. The data contain 750,000 to 950,000 distinct CDR3 sequences, under 35% of them singletons. What these receptors recognize is not known. This material consisted of cultured CD8+ T cells from PBMCs, taken from culture after CMV antigen stimulation. Source of these receptors: a human donor in good health (CMV status not recorded). Some clones in this sample may be carry-over from other donors' samples.

The table lists this clonotype with many counts. CDR3 region: CARSTSYQPQHF. Here the CDR3 DNA reads TGTGCCAGAAGCACCAGTTATCAGCCCCAGCATTTT. The chain recombines TRBV5-3 with TRBJ1-5; D unclear. TRBV5-3 is assigned to the ORF class and has an uncertain function. V gave up 4 bases and J gave up 5 bases, with 7 bases separating them. The CDR3 contains 12 residues.

This clonotype showed up just once. The chain employs TRBV12-3 or TRBV12-4 and TRBJ2-2, with a weak D call TRBD1 (5 bases). CDR3 length: 14 residues. The ends were cut back, 6 bases at V and 6 bases at J, with 14 bases in the middle. The CDR3 nucleotides are TGTGCCAGCAGAGAGGTGGACAACCCCGGGGAGCTGTTTTTT. It encodes CASREVDNPGELFF.

This clonotype was seen a handful of times. The V gene is TRBV15, the J gene TRBJ1-1, with no clear D. Germline-derived CDR1 and CDR2 are LNHNV and YYDKDF (reference sequence). The CDR3 loop spans 15 amino acids. V lost 3 bases and J lost 0, with 11 bases in between. CDR3 coding DNA: TGTGCCACCAGCAGGTCGACACTTATGAACACTGAAGCTTTCTTT. Its translation: CATSRSTLMNTEAFF.

The chain links TRBV12-3 or TRBV12-4 to TRBJ1-1; the D is unclear. The V end lost 8 bases, the J end lost 0 bases, and 16 bases lay between the germline ends. This CDR3 has 15 amino acids. As DNA, the CDR3 is TGTGCCAGCTCGACGAGTGCGGGGTTGAACACTGAAGCTTTCTTT. It specifies CASSTSAGLNTEAFF.

This clonotype turned up a few times. This chain uses TRBV19 with TRBJ1-1; D is possibly TRBD1 (6 bases). Germline assignment: CDR1 LNHDA and CDR2 SQIVND (reference sequence). The CDR3 is made up of 13 amino acids. V shed 9 bases and J shed 0 bases, with 11 bases lying between them. The CDR3 region is CASRDTLNTEAFF. The CDR3 nucleotides read TGTGCCAGCCGGGACACCTTGAACACTGAAGCTTTCTTT.

The V gene is TRBV19, the J gene TRBJ2-5, with unresolved D. The ends were cut back, 3 bases at V and 2 bases at J, with 7 bases in the middle. Germline CDR1 LNHDA, CDR2 SQIVND (reference sequence). The CDR3 is 13 residues long. The CDR3 bases are TGTGCCAGTAGTATCTGGATACAAGAGACCCAGTACTTC. The encoded protein is CASSIWIQETQYF.

This clonotype was seen once. This may be a read error, as it is one base from a much larger clone. This CDR3 reads CASSLGQGTENEQFF. CDR3 sequence (DNA): TGTGCCAGCAGCTTAGGACAGGGGACTGAAAATGAGCAGTTCTTC. V usage is TRBV7-2 and J usage is TRBJ2-1, with TRBD1 matching 8 bases. Germline CDR1 is SGHTA and CDR2 is FQGNSA. CDR3 length: 15 residues. After removal of 1 base from V and 7 bases from J, the junction contained 6 bases not matched to a gene.

In its sample, this clonotype was seen a few times. This chain connects TRBV7-6 to TRBJ2-2, with D possibly TRBD1 on 6 matching bases. The CDR3 has 18 amino acids. Trimming left V 1 base short and J 2 bases short, with 17 bases between. From germline, CDR1 is SGHVS and CDR2 FNYEAQ. The CDR3 here is CASSLGAGAGPNTGELFF. The CDR3 DNA follows: TGTGCCAGCAGCTTAGGGGCAGGGGCAGGACCAAACACCGGGGAGCTGTTTTTT.

This clonotype came up many times. V usage is TRBV7-8 and J usage is TRBJ1-1; 11 bases line up with TRBD1. The V segment lost 4 bases and the J segment 3 bases; nucleotides outside the gene matches: 7. Per the germline V gene, CDR1 is SGHVS and CDR2 is FQNEAQ. The CDR3 contains 16 residues. CDR3 bases: TGTGCCAGCAGCTCCTACCGGGACAGGGGGGACACTGAAGCTTTCTTT. It encodes CASSSYRDRGDTEAFF.

At least ten counts were recorded for this clonotype. The chain links TRBV7-6 to TRBJ2-4; 8 nucleotides match TRBD2. Germline CDR1 and CDR2: SGHVS and FNYEAQ. V was pared by 5 bases and J by 0 bases, with 15 bases of the junction left unmatched. This CDR3 region has 19 residues. CDR3 in DNA: TGTGCCAGCAGCCCCGGGGTGGAGCGGGGGCTGGAAGCCAAAAACATTCAGTACTTC. Its protein product is CASSPGVERGLEAKNIQYF.

The gene calls are TRBV12-3 or TRBV12-4 and TRBJ2-7; D ambiguous. Trimming stripped 4 bases from V and 4 bases from J, with 8 bases between. The CDR3 runs to 12 residues. The CDR3 nucleotides read TGTGCCAGCAGTTCGGCCTTATACGAGCAGTACTTC. Its translation is CASSSALYEQYF.